The 29 T cell receptor beta chains presented below share a single source sample, sequenced in a study of shared T cell receptors in the human thymus. The protocol was immunoSEQ multiplex PCR, while the TCRdb copy is restricted to in-frame clones and leaves out a portion. The table shows about 710,000 clones, with 87% occurring only once. The same sample was also studied in work on human thymus T cells.

Sequencing used thymocytes. These receptors all stem from a boy under three years old with a congenital heart defect.

This clone was observed once. The genes are TRBV2 and TRBJ1-5, with D maybe TRBD1 (5 bases). CDR3 length equals 14 residues. The germline gives CDR1 SNHLY, CDR2 FYNNEI. The germline V and J ends were trimmed by 6 bases and 0 bases, with 9 bases remaining between them. The CDR3 nucleotides read TGTGCCAGCAGCTCCGACAGTAGCAATCAGCCCCAGCATTTT. This gives the protein CASSSDSSNQPQHF. Full variable domain (rest looked up from reference TRBV2 and TRBJ1-5): EPEVTQTPSHQVTQMGQEVILRCVPISNHLYFYWYRQILGQKVEFLVSFYNNEISEKSEIFDDQFSVERPDGSNFTLKIRSTKLEDSAMYFCASSSDSSNQPQHFGDGTRLSIL.

This chain joins TRBV27 and TRBJ1-5; D is possibly TRBD1 (6 bases). This CDR3 contains 15 residues. The germline V gene encodes CDR1 MNHEY and CDR2 SMNVEV (reference sequence). V lost 6 bases and J 5 bases, leaving 17 bases between the germline ends. The DNA of the CDR3 is TGTGCCAGCAGCCTTAAACAGGGAGGGCATCAGCCCCAGCATTTT. This codes for CASSLKQGGHQPQHF.

The chain carries TRBV27 and TRBJ2-5, with D maybe TRBD2 (6 bases). Germline values: CDR1 MNHEY, CDR2 SMNVEV (reference sequence). The V gene lost 0 bases and the J gene lost 3 bases, with 8 bases spanning the gap. The CDR3 covers 14 residues. The CDR3 reads CASSLSASEETQYF. For the CDR3, the DNA is TGTGCCAGCAGTTTATCGGCTAGCGAAGAGACCCAGTACTTC.

The chain joins TRBV5-1 to TRBJ2-3; the D gene is possibly TRBD2 (5 bases). The CDR3 contains 15 residues. Between the trimmed V and J ends, which lost 0 bases and 2 bases, there was a span of 10 bases. The germline V gene has CDR1 SGHRS and CDR2 YFSETQ. The CDR3 sequence: CASSLESGNTDTQYF. CDR3 nucleotides: TGCGCCAGCAGCTTGGAATCGGGGAACACAGATACGCAGTATTTT.

This clone was counted only a few times. J is TRBJ2-7 and V is TRBV5-5, with D unclear. Trimming removed 0 bases from V and 3 bases from J, with 7 bases in between. The germline V gene encodes CDR1 SGHKS and CDR2 YYEKEE (reference sequence). The CDR3 covers 13 residues. CDR3 loop: CASSLGNSYEQYF. The CDR3 DNA sequence: TGTGCCAGCAGCTTGGGGAACAGCTACGAGCAGTACTTC.

This clone was seen just once. The chain employs TRBV4-1 and TRBJ2-5; 8 bases align to TRBD2. The CDR3 has 20 amino acids. Trimming cost V 0 bases and J 5 bases; bases outside gene matches: 20. CDR1 is MGHRA and CDR2 is YSYEKL in the germline V gene. The CDR3 sequence is CASSQESPQQLAVPGETQYF. DNA for the CDR3: TGCGCCAGCAGCCAAGAAAGCCCCCAGCAACTAGCGGTCCCGGGTGAGACCCAGTACTTC.

This rearrangement joins TRBV28 to TRBJ1-1; D possibly corresponds to TRBD1 (5 bases). The CDR3 has 15 amino acids. Germline lookup yields CDR1 MDHEN and CDR2 SYDVKM. The ends were cut back, 4 bases at V and 3 bases at J, with 15 bases in the middle. The CDR3 DNA follows: TGTGCCAGCAGTTCATCGAACACAGGTGACACTGAAGCTTTCTTT. Translation: CASSSSNTGDTEAFF.

V usage is TRBV28 and J usage is TRBJ1-5, with unresolved D. Trimming took 7 bases from V and 6 from J, leaving 16 bases between them. The CDR3 sequence is 14 residues long. The germline gives CDR1 MDHEN, CDR2 SYDVKM. The chain's CDR3 is CASTPRGRGQPQHF. In DNA form, the CDR3 reads TGTGCCAGCACCCCTCGAGGAAGAGGTCAGCCCCAGCATTTT.

The V and J genes are TRBV5-1 and TRBJ2-7; 7 nucleotides agree with TRBD2. The V gene's germline CDR1 is SGHRS and CDR2 YFSETQ. The CDR3 is made up of 15 amino acids. With V trimmed by 7 bases and J by 1 base, 11 bases remained unmatched. CDR3 DNA: TGCGCCAGCTCTATGTCGGGAGGACCATCCTACGAGCAGTACTTC. Protein sequence: CASSMSGGPSYEQYF.

This clone showed up just once. The gene calls are TRBV25-1 and TRBJ1-1; 7 bases fit TRBD1. The germline V gene encodes CDR1 MGHDK and CDR2 SYGVNS. This CDR3 contains 13 residues. The trim removed 2 bases at V and 4 bases at J, leaving 1 base unmatched. The CDR3 DNA is TGTGCCAGCAGTGAAGGGGACAGCACTGAAGCTTTCTTT. This sequence encodes CASSEGDSTEAFF. The full variable domain, completed using reference TRBV25-1 and TRBJ1-1, is EADIYQTPRYLVIGTGKKITLECSQTMGHDKMYWYQQDPGMELHLIHYSYGVNSTEKGDLSSESTVSRIRTEHFPLTLESARPSHTSQYLCASSEGDSTEAFFGQGTRLTVV.

The chain joins TRBV4-2 to TRBJ2-1; TRBD2 matches at 7 bases. Germline assignment: CDR1 LGHNA and CDR2 YNFKEQ. CDR3 length: 16 residues. Germline trimming cut 0 bases from V and 3 bases from J; bases unmatched to any gene: 5. CDR3 loop: CASSQDIQRGYNEQFF. As DNA, the CDR3 is TGTGCCAGCAGCCAAGATATCCAGCGGGGCTACAATGAGCAGTTCTTC.

The chain employs TRBV30 and TRBJ2-3; no firm D call. CDR1 is GTSNPN, CDR2 SVGIG, per germline (reference sequence). The CDR3 loop spans 15 amino acids. Trimming pared 0 bases from V and 2 bases from J, leaving 12 bases between. The CDR3, as DNA: TGTGCCTGGAGTGTATTGTCGACTCACACAGATACGCAGTATTTT. It encodes CAWSVLSTHTDTQYF.

This clone was detected once. This rearrangement joins TRBV28 to TRBJ1-5; D perhaps matches TRBD1 (6 bases). The germline V and J ends were trimmed by 8 bases and 0 bases, with 11 bases remaining between them. Germline V gene data show CDR1 as MDHEN and CDR2 as SYDVKM. This CDR3 contains 14 residues. The CDR3 coding sequence is TGTGCCAGCTTGGACAGTTATAGCAATCAGCCCCAGCATTTT. It yields the protein CASLDSYSNQPQHF.

The chain joins TRBV10-1 to TRBJ2-3; no definite D call. Between the trimmed V and J ends, which lost 3 bases and 0 bases, there was a span of 10 bases. The CDR3 runs to 15 residues. Germline V CDR1 and CDR2: WNHNN, SYGVQD (reference sequence). The CDR3 loop reads CASSENPTSTDTQYF. The CDR3 DNA sequence: TGCGCCAGCAGTGAAAATCCTACTAGCACAGATACGCAGTATTTT.

The V call is TRBV10-3, the J call TRBJ2-7; 7 nucleotides match TRBD1. The length of the CDR3 is 15 residues. The germline CDR1 and CDR2 sequences are ENHRY and SYGVKD. V trimming: 7 bases; J trimming: 3 bases; junction bases outside the gene matches: 12. The CDR3 is CAINPTGASFYEQYF. CDR3 DNA sequence: TGTGCCATCAACCCAACAGGGGCCTCTTTCTACGAGCAGTACTTC.

This clone occurred once. V gene TRBV2 combines with J gene TRBJ2-1; D unresolved. This CDR3 spans 14 amino acids. The V gene's germline CDR1 is SNHLY and CDR2 FYNNEI. The V gene lost 9 bases and the J gene lost 5 bases, with 17 bases spanning the gap. CDR3 nucleotides: TGTGCCAGACTTCGTTCGGTGGAGAACAATGAGCAGTTCTTC. This codes for CARLRSVENNEQFF.

The rearrangement uses TRBV28 and TRBJ2-2, with a weak D call TRBD1 (5 bases). Trimming cost V 1 base and J 1 base, with 13 bases left between them. The length of the CDR3 is 17 residues. Germline loops: CDR1 MDHEN, CDR2 SYDVKM. The CDR3 loop reads CASSLSAYRGNTGELFF. In DNA, the CDR3 is TGTGCCAGCAGTTTATCCGCTTATAGGGGGAACACCGGGGAGCTGTTTTTT.

The chain has TRBV7-6 and TRBJ2-5; TRBD2 agrees at 10 bases. The CDR3 is 19 amino acids. V dropped 4 bases and J dropped 0; count of bases not matched to a gene: 14. CDR1 is SGHVS, CDR2 FNYEAQ, per germline. The CDR3 DNA is TGTGCCAGCAGCTCCTTCCCGCGTGGGCTAGCGGGAGACCAAGAGACCCAGTACTTC. As protein: CASSSFPRGLAGDQETQYF.

The rearrangement joins TRBV6-5 to TRBJ2-3; possible D gene TRBD2, 5 bases. CDR1 is MNHEY, CDR2 SVGAGI, per germline. The CDR3 length is 13 residues. The V end lost 3 bases, the J end lost 5 bases, and 9 bases lay between the germline ends. Here the CDR3 reads CASSYRGQDTQYF. DNA for the CDR3: TGTGCCAGCAGTTATCGGGGTCAAGATACGCAGTATTTT.

The CDR3 loop is CASSRAGGQGPIYSNQPQHF. The CDR3 DNA reads TGCGCCAGCAGCCGTGCCGGGGGACAGGGTCCCATTTATAGCAATCAGCCCCAGCATTTT. The rearrangement uses TRBV4-1 and TRBJ1-5; 9 positions agree with TRBD1. This CDR3 has 20 residues. Trimming took 4 bases from V and 0 from J; bases not matched to a gene: 16. Germline V lookup: CDR1 MGHRA, CDR2 YSYEKL.

In its sample, this clone was seen once. This chain links TRBV5-6 with TRBJ2-7; a weak D match, TRBD2 (6 bases). Germline loops: CDR1 SGHDT, CDR2 YYEEEE. V lost 3 bases and J 2 bases, leaving 15 bases between the germline ends. The CDR3 covers 15 residues. The CDR3 nucleotides are TGTGCCAGCAGCTCACCCCCGTCGGGGGCCTACGAGCAGTACTTC. It codes for CASSSPPSGAYEQYF.

The V and J genes are TRBV7-2 and TRBJ2-3, with TRBD2 matching over 9 bases. Per the germline V gene, CDR1 is SGHTA and CDR2 is FQGNSA. J was trimmed by 2 bases and V by 5 bases; bases with no gene match: 2. This CDR3 has 14 amino acids. The CDR3 region has the DNA TGTGCCAGCAGCCGCGGGGGGGCCACAGATACGCAGTATTTT. Translation gives CASSRGGATDTQYF. Drawing the rest from reference TRBV7-2 and TRBJ2-3, the complete variable domain is GAGVSQSPSNKVTEKGKDVELRCDPISGHTALYWYRQSLGQGLEFLIYFQGNSAPDKSGLPSDRFSAERTGGSVSTLTIQRTQQEDSAVYLCASSRGGATDTQYFGPGTRLTVL.

The chain is built from TRBV4-1 and TRBJ2-3; D gene ambiguous. Between the trimmed V and J ends, which lost 0 bases and 0 bases, there was a span of 10 bases. This CDR3 has 16 amino acids. Germline V gene lookup returns CDR1 MGHRA and CDR2 YSYEKL. This CDR3 is CASSQDCGHSTDTQYF. The DNA of the CDR3 is TGCGCCAGCAGCCAAGATTGTGGGCACAGCACAGATACGCAGTATTTT.

The rearrangement joins TRBV6-5 to TRBJ2-2; TRBD1 agrees at 7 bases. J was trimmed by 4 bases and V by 5 bases; bases with no gene match: 7. The CDR3 consists of 15 residues. Germline CDR1 MNHEY, CDR2 SVGAGI. CDR3 sequence (DNA): TGTGCCAGCAGTCCCGACAGGGTGGGCACCGGGGAGCTGTTTTTT. Its protein product is CASSPDRVGTGELFF.

This chain uses TRBV27 with TRBJ1-2; 8 bases fit TRBD1. Per germline, CDR1 MNHEY and CDR2 SMNVEV (reference sequence). The CDR3 contains 19 residues. Trimming cost V 5 bases and J 2 bases; bases outside gene matches: 19. CDR3 amino acids: CASSPRTGTGALPNYGYTF. The CDR3 DNA is TGTGCCAGCAGTCCACGGACCGGGACAGGTGCGTTACCCAACTATGGCTACACCTTC.

CDR3 nucleotides: TGTGCCAGCAGCGGGGACAACTGCACAGATACGCAGTATTTT. Its protein product is CASSGDNCTDTQYF. The chain carries TRBV5-6 and TRBJ2-3, with a possible D match to TRBD1 (6 bases). Trimming stripped 4 bases from V and 1 base from J, with 10 bases between. Germline V CDR1 and CDR2: SGHDT, YYEEEE. The CDR3 is 14 residues long.

The V gene is TRBV2, the J gene TRBJ1-5, with 9 bases aligning to TRBD1. Trimming cost V 8 bases and J 0 bases; bases outside gene matches: 5. Germline CDR1 and CDR2: SNHLY and FYNNEI. There are 15 residues in the CDR3. The CDR3 bases are TGTGCCAGCGTACAGGGGGCGGATAGCAATCAGCCCCAGCATTTT. Residues: CASVQGADSNQPQHF. Looking up the rest from reference TRBV2 and TRBJ1-5 gives the full variable domain: EPEVTQTPSHQVTQMGQEVILRCVPISNHLYFYWYRQILGQKVEFLVSFYNNEISEKSEIFDDQFSVERPDGSNFTLKIRSTKLEDSAMYFCASVQGADSNQPQHFGDGTRLSIL.

The chain employs TRBV4-1 and TRBJ2-6, with D possibly matching TRBD1 (5 bases). The ends were cut back, 0 bases at V and 3 bases at J, with 12 bases in the middle. Germline CDR1 reads MGHRA; CDR2 reads YSYEKL. This CDR3 has 17 amino acids. In DNA form, the CDR3 reads TGCGCCAGCAGCCAAGAGATGGGGCGAGGTGGGGCCAACGTCCTGACTTTC. Translating gives CASSQEMGRGGANVLTF.

This clone was detected a few times. The chain has TRBV27 and TRBJ1-2; TRBD1 matches 8 bases. The CDR3 spans 13 residues. The V gene's germline CDR1 is MNHEY and CDR2 SMNVEV (reference sequence). V lost 5 bases and J lost 3; bases outside the gene matches: 2. In DNA form, the CDR3 reads TGTGCCAGCAGTCAACAGGGGGACTATGGCTACACCTTC. Protein: CASSQQGDYGYTF.